This TCR beta chain appears in the sequencing data of a study of blood T cell repertoires in COVID-19. Study as a whole: Researchers got acute and convalescent COVID-19 samples from the United States, Italy and Spain.

Trimming took 5 bases from V and 0 from J, leaving 4 bases between them. Looked up from germline, CDR1 is SQVTM and CDR2 is ANQGSEA. The CDR3 loop spans 11 amino acids. Produced via immunoSEQ multiplex PCR; TCRdb's table is partial and in-frame only. Of about 230,000 clones in the sample, 85% to 90% were seen once. Seattle's cohort entered during active infection and was followed longitudinally. The rearrangement links TRBV29-1 to TRBJ1-1; D not resolved. The sample was peripheral blood. The TCR sequence derives from a man in his fifties or sixties with COVID-19, enrolled during active disease. The CDR3 nucleotides read TGCAGCGTTCACATGAACACTGAAGCTTTCTTT. This gives the protein CSVHMNTEAFF.